The source of this T cell receptor beta chain is a study of blood T cell repertoires in COVID-19. Across the study: COVID-19 samples collected from the United States, Italy and Spain covered acute and convalescent phases. From T cells, B-cell-depleted T cells, or PBMCs came the material, which was cDNA or gDNA.

The CDR3 is 14 amino acids. The germline V gene has CDR1 SQVTM and CDR2 ANQGSEA. Germline trimming cut 6 bases from V and 5 bases from J; bases unmatched to any gene: 11. Seattle participants joined during active infection and were tracked over time. Per the authors' pipeline: It was from reference gene primer amplification that nucleated cell counts were estimated. The data were produced by immunoSEQ multiplex PCR, yet TCRdb's version contains in-frame clones alone and is incomplete. D and trimming were read from the DNA, whereas the V and J calls and clone size are those reported in that table. The repertoire holds approximately 300,000 clones, with about 85% as singletons.

Sequencing was carried out using peripheral blood. The TCR was taken from a human donor with COVID-19, enrolled during active disease. The donor label of this sample is uncertain. This chain links TRBV29-1 with TRBJ2-5; 8 bases line up with TRBD1. CDR3 sequence reads: CSVDLRTGLETQYF. The CDR3, as DNA: TGCAGCGTGGACCTTAGGACAGGGCTGGAGACCCAGTACTTC.